This TCR beta chain is drawn from a study of CD8 T cells in Susac syndrome. Note on this clonotype: Its antigen is as yet unknown.

RNA amounts of roughly 0.5 to 1 ug underwent reverse transcription with random hexamers. TCRdb reprocessed the immunoSEQ multiplex PCR reads with MiXCR, giving one entry per CDR3 protein. Of around 170,000 distinct CDR3 sequences detected, more than 95% appear once; the ten largest clones hold roughly 0.12%. Trimming shortened V by 9 bases and J by 2 bases, and 14 bases separated the two germline ends. The CDR3 totals 14 residues. Germline loops: CDR1 SGHNT, CDR2 YYREEE (reference sequence). Study-wide findings and caveats: None of the CD4+ T cell repertoires in Susac syndrome showed clonal expansion.

The gene calls are TRBV5-4 and TRBJ2-2, with D unresolved. This receptor was identified in a human donor with Susac syndrome. Sequencing was carried out using CD4+ T cells from PBMCs. As DNA, the CDR3 is TGTGCCATACACCCCGACCACAACACCGGGGAGCTGTTTTTT. Its protein product is CAIHPDHNTGELFF.